This passage covers 21 T cell receptor beta chains from one sample sequenced in a study of response to subunit inactivated influenza vaccine (dated by TCRdb to about 2018). Library creation used RT-PCR. The instrument given in TCRdb is Illumina HiSeq 2500. TCRdb reprocessed the public reads (quality trimming at Q25 with fastp, clone calling with MiXCR) and kept in-frame beta chains. A single entry per CDR3 protein holds the most common genes and DNA from its merged rows. This sample comprises hundreds of thousands of distinct CDR3 sequences, 14% of them detected only once. Jointly, the top ten make up 7.5% to 8% of the sample. The specimen comprised PBMCs from blood, sampled roughly 15 days before vaccination. Every receptor here comes from a middle-aged man who received an inactivated influenza vaccine. Donor details come from another sample of the same person, matched by shared clones.

The table lists this clonotype with a few counts. The V gene is TRBV6-1, the J gene TRBJ2-3; D unclear. This CDR3 spans 15 amino acids. Germline V gene lookup returns CDR1 MNHNS and CDR2 SASEGT. V lost 6 bases to trimming and J lost 4 bases, with 17 bases between them. In DNA, the CDR3 is TGTGCCAGCAGCCCCCCCCCAGGCCTCCCAGATACGCAGTATTTT. Its translation is CASSPPPGLPDTQYF.

The rearrangement uses TRBV11-1 and TRBJ2-3, with D uncertain. The CDR3 runs 18 residues. Trimming removed 0 bases from V and 4 bases from J, with 20 bases in between. Germline V gene data show CDR1 as SGHAT and CDR2 as FQDESV (reference sequence). As DNA, the CDR3 is TGTGCCAGCAGCTTAGCGAAATGGGGTGGCGCGGCCCCAGATACGCAGTATTTT. This sequence encodes CASSLAKWGGAAPDTQYF.

This sequence joins TRBV15 and TRBJ2-7; D is unresolved. The V end was cut by 4 bases, the J end by 3 bases, with 13 bases between. Germline CDR1 is LNHNV and CDR2 is YYDKDF (reference sequence). CDR3 length: 14 residues. CDR3 DNA sequence: TGTGCCACCAGCAAGGACCCCAAGGGCTACGAGCAGTACTTC. It encodes CATSKDPKGYEQYF.

The chain couples TRBV9 to TRBJ2-2; 9 nucleotides agree with TRBD2. The germline V gene has CDR1 SGDLS and CDR2 YYNGEE. The CDR3 is 15 residues long. Trimming cost V 1 base and J 7 bases; bases outside gene matches: 5. The CDR3 bases are TGTGCCAGCAGCGTAACCAGCGGGGGGCGCGGGGAGCTGTTTTTT. It specifies CASSVTSGGRGELFF.

This clonotype came up many times. This chain links TRBV2 with TRBJ2-2; 7 bases are a match to TRBD2. J gave up 7 bases and V 2 bases, and 4 bases lay outside the gene matches. Germline-derived CDR1 and CDR2 are SNHLY and FYNNEI. There are 14 residues in the CDR3. CDR3 sequence reads: CASSENGGIGELFF. The CDR3 coding sequence is TGTGCCAGCAGTGAAAACGGGGGGATCGGGGAGCTGTTTTTT.

This clonotype was recorded a few times. This chain joins TRBV19 and TRBJ2-1; 9 bases match TRBD2. CDR1 and CDR2 from the germline V gene are LNHDA and SQIVND (reference sequence). V dropped 6 bases and J dropped 2; count of bases not matched to a gene: 8. This CDR3 contains 16 residues. The CDR3 bases are TGTGCCAGTAGCCTTAGCGGGGGTTATCCCTACAATGAGCAGTTCTTC. Amino acid sequence: CASSLSGGYPYNEQFF.

This sequence joins TRBV5-1 and TRBJ2-1, with unresolved D. The CDR3 has 15 amino acids. Germline values: CDR1 SGHRS, CDR2 YFSETQ. Trimming pared 0 bases from V and 9 bases from J, leaving 16 bases between. The CDR3 nucleotides are TGCGCCAGCAGCTTGGGTAGTTGGAGTTTCGGTGAGCAGTTCTTC. It is translated as CASSLGSWSFGEQFF. The complete variable domain, with remaining parts taken from reference TRBV5-1 and TRBJ2-1, reads KAGVTQTPRYLIKTRGQQVTLSCSPISGHRSVSWYQQTPGQGLQFLFEYFSETQRNKGNFPGRFSGRQFSNSRSEMNVSTLELGDSALYLCASSLGSWSFGEQFFGPGTRLTVL.

The V and J genes are TRBV10-2 and TRBJ1-1, with 7 bases aligning to TRBD1. The junction had 9 bases not matched to a gene; V was cut back by 3 bases and J by 5 bases. This CDR3 has 15 amino acids. Germline V lookup: CDR1 WSHSY, CDR2 SAAADI. The CDR3 is CASSDLRGSGTEAFF. In DNA, the CDR3 is TGCGCCAGCAGTGATCTCAGGGGGTCAGGGACTGAAGCTTTCTTT.

The V call is TRBV20-1, the J call TRBJ2-7, with 14 bases lining up with TRBD2. The CDR3 spans 17 residues. Germline assignment: CDR1 DFQATT and CDR2 SNEGSKA (reference sequence). V gave up 5 bases and J gave up 2 bases; unmatched junction bases: 11. CDR3: CSAPGLAGGRGTYEQYF. CDR3 DNA sequence: TGCAGTGCTCCAGGACTAGCGGGAGGCCGAGGAACCTACGAGCAGTACTTC.

This clonotype showed up just once. A single base separates this from a much larger clone, so it may be a read error. The chain combines TRBV15 with TRBJ2-1; D gene ambiguous. The V end lost 7 bases, the J end lost 5 bases, and 15 bases lay between the germline ends. This CDR3 has 14 amino acids. Germline-derived CDR1 and CDR2 are LNHNV and YYDKDF (reference sequence). The CDR3 spells CATTGLVLNNEQFF. DNA of the CDR3: TGTGCCACCACGGGTTTAGTACTGAACAATGAGCAGTTCTTC.

V is TRBV14 and J is TRBJ2-3; tentatively, D is TRBD2 (5 bases). The V end was cut by 2 bases, the J end by 5 bases, with 17 bases between. The germline V gene encodes CDR1 SGHDN and CDR2 FVKESK. CDR3 length: 16 amino acids. In DNA form, the CDR3 reads TGTGCCAGCAGCCAAAAACGGACTCTCCGGCGAGATACGCAGTATTTT. It is translated as CASSQKRTLRRDTQYF.

V is TRBV2 and J is TRBJ1-5, with D possibly TRBD1 on 6 matching bases. V lost 4 bases, J lost 2 bases, and 12 bases lay in between. From germline, CDR1 is SNHLY and CDR2 FYNNEI. This CDR3 is built from 15 residues. The CDR3 protein is CASSVGGIGNQPQHF. In DNA, the CDR3 is TGTGCCAGCAGTGTAGGGGGAATCGGCAATCAGCCCCAGCATTTT.

This clonotype was observed a handful of times. This sequence joins TRBV30 and TRBJ2-7; TRBD1 matches 8 bases. With V trimmed by 1 base and J by 2 bases, 4 bases remained unmatched. Per the germline V gene, CDR1 is GTSNPN and CDR2 is SVGIG (reference sequence). CDR3 size: 14 residues. In DNA form, the CDR3 reads TGTGCCTGGAGTGACAGGGGGGTTCCCTACGAGCAGTACTTC. Protein product: CAWSDRGVPYEQYF.

Comment on this clonotype: This clone may be a read error of a much larger clone one base away. The chain couples TRBV12-3 or TRBV12-4 to TRBJ2-3; the D gene is possibly TRBD2 (5 bases). The CDR3 has 13 amino acids. CDR3 region: CASSLLATATQYF. As DNA, the CDR3 is TGTGCCAGCAGTTTACTAGCAACAGCTACGCAGTATTTT.

The table lists this clonotype with a few counts. The CDR3 DNA reads TGTGCCAGCAGCCTCCGGGACAAGAGATCACCCCTCCACTTT. Protein: CASSLRDKRSPLHF. The rearrangement joins TRBV9 to TRBJ1-6, with D tentatively TRBD1 (6 bases). Trimming took 4 bases from V and 10 from J, leaving 15 bases between them. This CDR3 has 14 residues. Per the germline V gene, CDR1 is SGDLS and CDR2 is YYNGEE.

This clonotype was recorded a few times. This sequence joins TRBV12-3 or TRBV12-4 and TRBJ2-7; D possibly corresponds to TRBD1 (6 bases). V dropped 3 bases and J dropped 3 bases, with 12 bases sitting between them. The length of the CDR3 is 14 residues. The CDR3 DNA reads TGTGCCAGCAGTTTCGGGGACATCGGCTACGAGCAGTACTTC. Its protein product is CASSFGDIGYEQYF.

This clonotype was counted only a few times. The rearrangement links TRBV24-1 to TRBJ2-2; TRBD2 matches 8 bases. CDR3 size: 13 residues. Germline trimming cut 7 bases from V and 7 bases from J; bases unmatched to any gene: 4. The V gene's germline CDR1 is KGHDR and CDR2 SFDVKD. The CDR3 here is CATRRGADGELFF. The CDR3, as DNA: TGTGCCACCAGGCGGGGGGCGGACGGGGAGCTGTTTTTT.

Of note for this clonotype: The junction shows a germline mismatch at one end, possibly a read error. This chain's CDR3 is CASSQMTGGRSYNEQLF. The CDR3 bases are TGCGCCAGCAGCCAAATGACAGGCGGGAGGTCCTACAATGAGCAGCTCTTC. V and J are TRBV4-1 and TRBJ2-1; 8 nucleotides line up with TRBD2. Germline V CDR1 and CDR2: MGHRA, YSYEKL. This CDR3 is built from 17 residues.

This clonotype has ten or more counts. In nucleotides, the CDR3 is TGCGCCAGCAGCCTGGGACAGCCGAATCAGCCCCAGCATTTT. This sequence encodes CASSLGQPNQPQHF. The V call is TRBV5-1, the J call TRBJ1-5; the match to TRBD1 covers 7 bases. The V gene end was trimmed by 4 bases and the J gene end by 4 bases; junction bases not matched to a gene: 5. This CDR3 comprises 14 residues. CDR1 and CDR2 from the germline V gene are SGHRS and YFSETQ.

This clonotype was counted between two and nine times. The rearrangement uses TRBV5-1 and TRBJ2-5; no reliable D call. The CDR3 is made up of 13 amino acids. CDR1 and CDR2 from the germline V gene are SGHRS and YFSETQ. The V end was cut by 6 bases, the J end by 2 bases, with 11 bases between. CDR3 amino acids: CASMPSGQETQYF. The CDR3 nucleotides read TGCGCCAGCATGCCTTCAGGACAAGAGACCCAGTACTTC.

This clonotype was detected only a few times. The chain recombines TRBV13 with TRBJ2-2; TRBD2 is a possible D gene (6 bases). Between the trimmed V and J ends, which lost 5 bases and 6 bases, there was a span of 16 bases. Germline CDR1 is PRHDT and CDR2 is FYEKMQ (reference sequence). The CDR3 consists of 15 residues. The CDR3 loop reads CASSINSWGAGELFF. The CDR3 DNA is TGTGCCAGCAGCATCAACTCGTGGGGGGCCGGGGAGCTGTTTTTT.